The clone carrying this T cell receptor beta chain was recorded many times. Its antigen is not identified. The data are from a study of metastatic and nonmetastatic thyroid tumors. Study-level information: A comparison of repertoires was made across blood and tumor or nodule tissue from malignant and benign thyroid patients.

The authors' processing: The study's classifier, a distant-metastasis tool for papillary thyroid cancer, was built using CDR3 differences across clinicopathological groups. TCRdb called clones again from the PCR reads with MiXCR. Clone size and V and J calls follow TCRdb, not the original study. The sample gives 25,000 or so clones, approximately 24% of which show up once; around 6% is in the top ten. Germline trimming cut 2 bases from V and 6 bases from J; bases unmatched to any gene: 7. The germline gives CDR1 SQVTM, CDR2 ANQGSEA. This CDR3 contains 15 residues. Study-wide results and caveats: In both blood and tumor samples, TCR beta diversity was reported significantly higher for malignant than benign nodules.

Treatment of any kind had been given to no patient before thyroid surgery. The chain carries TRBV29-1 and TRBJ1-2; 12 bases match TRBD1. The sample taken for sequencing was blood. The TCR comes from a female donor with papillary thyroid cancer or a benign thyroid nodule (not recorded which). Some clones in this sample may be carry-over from other donors' samples. The CDR3 protein is CSVEIFGTGGDGYTF. CDR3 coding DNA: TGCAGCGTTGAAATATTCGGGACAGGGGGCGATGGCTACACCTTC. Variable domain in full (rest from reference TRBV29-1 and TRBJ1-2): SAVISQKPSRDICQRGTSLTIQCQVDSQVTMMFWYRQQPGQSLTLIATANQGSEATYESGFVIDKFPISRPNLTFSTLTVSNMSPEDSSIYLCSVEIFGTGGDGYTFGSGTRLTVV.